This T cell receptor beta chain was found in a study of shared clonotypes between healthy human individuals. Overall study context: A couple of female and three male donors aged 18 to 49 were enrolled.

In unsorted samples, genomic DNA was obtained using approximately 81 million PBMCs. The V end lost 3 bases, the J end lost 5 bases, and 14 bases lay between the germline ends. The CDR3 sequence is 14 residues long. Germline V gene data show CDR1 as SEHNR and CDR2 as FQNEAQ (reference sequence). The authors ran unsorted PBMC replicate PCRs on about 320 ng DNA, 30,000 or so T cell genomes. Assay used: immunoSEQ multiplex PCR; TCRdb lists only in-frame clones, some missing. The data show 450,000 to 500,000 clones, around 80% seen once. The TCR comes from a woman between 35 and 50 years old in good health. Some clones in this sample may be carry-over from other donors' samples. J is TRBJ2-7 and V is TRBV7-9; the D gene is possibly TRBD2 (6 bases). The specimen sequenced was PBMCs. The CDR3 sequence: CASSLGGRGHEQYF. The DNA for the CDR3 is TGTGCCAGCAGCTTGGGAGGCCGGGGCCACGAGCAGTACTTC.